The rows below give T cell receptor beta chains drawn from one sample of a study of cytomegalovirus exposure and HLA in healthy donors. This table comes from immunoSEQ multiplex PCR, and its TCRdb copy is limited to in-frame clones, with some not included. The sample lists about 160,000 clones, 60% to 80% occurring once. Sequencing was carried out using PBMCs. Receptor source: a male donor in good health and CMV-seronegative. Each CDR3 is given without its conserved first and last residue. Fields, in order: CDR3 protein, V gene, D gene. The D gene is left open where the match is weak.

cdr3_aa: ASSEGRRGVYEQY
v_call: TRBV25-1
d_call: -

cdr3_aa: ASSLTSGGYNEQF
v_call: TRBV14
d_call: TRBD2

cdr3_aa: SAEPQETQY
v_call: TRBV20-1
d_call: -

cdr3_aa: ASSTRDRGNQPQH
v_call: TRBV5-5
d_call: TRBD1

cdr3_aa: ASSREVMRMNTEAF
v_call: TRBV7-2
d_call: -

cdr3_aa: ASGPYRVGTGELF
v_call: TRBV28
d_call: -

cdr3_aa: ASSTGGTTDTQY
v_call: TRBV6-1
d_call: TRBD1

cdr3_aa: ASSLGSAAEAF
v_call: TRBV5-6
d_call: -

cdr3_aa: SVDSFSGYVYT
v_call: TRBV29-1
d_call: -

cdr3_aa: ASSTQKTGHEQY
v_call: TRBV19
d_call: TRBD1

cdr3_aa: ASSIRGGNTIY
v_call: TRBV27
d_call: -

cdr3_aa: ASKSADPGVHGYT
v_call: TRBV19
d_call: -

cdr3_aa: ATSSRATNQPQH
v_call: TRBV15
d_call: -

cdr3_aa: ASSLGQGGSGRYNEQF
v_call: TRBV5-1
d_call: TRBD1

cdr3_aa: ASSPGMNTEAF
v_call: TRBV4-3
d_call: -

cdr3_aa: ASSLRQGAAEKLF
v_call: TRBV28
d_call: TRBD1

cdr3_aa: ASSSRRAMNTEAF
v_call: TRBV5-1
d_call: -

cdr3_aa: ASSQWTSGTGELF
v_call: TRBV5-1
d_call: TRBD2

cdr3_aa: ASSIQANLNRGYT
v_call: TRBV19
d_call: -

cdr3_aa: ASSGGGEQY
v_call: TRBV9
d_call: TRBD2

cdr3_aa: ASSLIASGNEQF
v_call: TRBV5-1
d_call: TRBD2

cdr3_aa: ASSIVARDEQF
v_call: TRBV19
d_call: -

cdr3_aa: ATSRDRAREQY
v_call: TRBV15
d_call: -

cdr3_aa: ASSIVASGGQETQY
v_call: TRBV19
d_call: TRBD2

cdr3_aa: ASSHRENTEAF
v_call: TRBV19
d_call: -

cdr3_aa: ASRKDRAGELF
v_call: TRBV5-6
d_call: TRBD1

cdr3_aa: ASSSDRTAQSYGYT
v_call: TRBV11-2
d_call: -

cdr3_aa: AWSRTSGRGSEQF
v_call: TRBV30
d_call: TRBD2

cdr3_aa: ASTSAGETQY
v_call: TRBV2
d_call: TRBD2

cdr3_aa: ASSYPIPGNQPQH
v_call: TRBV6-5
d_call: -

cdr3_aa: ASSLFRADRPYGYT
v_call: TRBV5-4
d_call: -

cdr3_aa: ASSVVGPSYGNSGLNQPQH
v_call: TRBV9
d_call: -

cdr3_aa: ASSPLTGVNEKLF
v_call: TRBV27
d_call: -

cdr3_aa: ASSSGLTSYEQY
v_call: TRBV5-1
d_call: -

cdr3_aa: SVEEVTGAPETQY
v_call: TRBV29-1
d_call: TRBD1

cdr3_aa: ASNGVGGYEQY
v_call: TRBV2
d_call: -

cdr3_aa: ASSVSGGPWGGELF
v_call: TRBV9
d_call: -

cdr3_aa: AISESKQRETQY
v_call: TRBV10-3
d_call: -

cdr3_aa: ASSVAVAPNTGELF
v_call: TRBV9
d_call: -

cdr3_aa: ASSPDRADEQY
v_call: TRBV11-1
d_call: TRBD1

cdr3_aa: ASSFTQNYGYT
v_call: TRBV19
d_call: -

cdr3_aa: ASSMRGDRGPSNTEAF
v_call: TRBV19
d_call: TRBD1

cdr3_aa: AISAGESEQPQH
v_call: TRBV10-3
d_call: -

cdr3_aa: ASSQKWDTRAF
v_call: TRBV4-3
d_call: -

cdr3_aa: ASSPSGTASNQPQH
v_call: TRBV18
d_call: TRBD1

cdr3_aa: ASSQDPGQGTNYGYT
v_call: TRBV4-3
d_call: TRBD1

cdr3_aa: ASRRTGTGNTIY
v_call: TRBV6-6
d_call: -

cdr3_aa: ASTPGGTQY
v_call: TRBV7-3
d_call: -

cdr3_aa: ASSADRIEAF
v_call: TRBV6-5
d_call: -

cdr3_aa: ASSGAASFEAF
v_call: TRBV19
d_call: -

cdr3_aa: ASSYSSLDSYEQY
v_call: TRBV6-5
d_call: -

cdr3_aa: ASSPGRTAVNTEAF
v_call: TRBV11-2
d_call: -

cdr3_aa: ASSSLGTGEADTQY
v_call: TRBV5-1
d_call: TRBD1

cdr3_aa: ASSRNRGSSYEQY
v_call: TRBV27
d_call: TRBD1